These T cell receptor beta chains were read from a single sample in a study of graft-versus-host responses after intestinal transplantation. Here immunoSEQ multiplex PCR was the method, and the copy in TCRdb shows in-frame clones only, minus some. The top ten clones hold more than 1.4% of a sample with over 80,000 clones, 86% of them seen once. The sample was PBMCs, taken 255 days after intestinal transplant. Receptor source: a human patient who received an intestinal transplant, so some T cells may come from the graft donor. Each CDR3 is given with its conserved first and last residue. D genes are given only for firm matches. Size values are once, few and many counts, or a class for expanded clones, and some rows have none.

v_call: TRBV19; clone_size: .; d_call: .; j_call: TRBJ1-1; cdr3_aa: CASSIGQGTGTEAFF; cdr3_nt: TGTGCCAGTAGTATCGGCCAGGGAACCGGGACTGAAGCTTTCTTT
v_call: TRBV5-8; clone_size: .; d_call: TRBD2; j_call: TRBJ2-3; cdr3_aa: CASPLPAGGHYTDTQYF; cdr3_nt: TGTGCCAGCCCGCTCCCAGCGGGGGGCCACTACACAGATACGCAGTATTTT
v_call: TRBV28; clone_size: medium-sized; d_call: TRBD1; j_call: TRBJ1-4; cdr3_aa: CASSSPDRDEKLFF; cdr3_nt: TGTGCCAGCAGTTCCCCGGACAGGGATGAAAAACTGTTTTTT
v_call: TRBV5-1; clone_size: .; d_call: TRBD1; j_call: TRBJ2-7; cdr3_aa: CASSIYTGQGYEQYF; cdr3_nt: TGCGCCAGCAGCATTTACACGGGACAGGGCTACGAGCAGTACTTC
v_call: TRBV7-8; clone_size: .; d_call: TRBD1; j_call: TRBJ1-2; cdr3_aa: CASRPGQGINYGYTF; cdr3_nt: TGTGCCAGCAGACCTGGACAGGGAATCAACTATGGCTACACCTTC
v_call: TRBV30; clone_size: .; d_call: TRBD1; j_call: TRBJ2-7; cdr3_aa: CAWSGWRDRGYEQYF; cdr3_nt: TGTGCCTGGTCAGGGTGGCGGGACAGGGGCTACGAGCAGTACTTC
v_call: TRBV9; clone_size: .; d_call: .; j_call: TRBJ1-5; cdr3_aa: CASSVDGNQPQHF; cdr3_nt: TGTGCCAGCAGCGTAGACGGAAATCAGCCCCAGCATTTT
v_call: TRBV19; clone_size: .; d_call: .; j_call: TRBJ1-5; cdr3_aa: CASSIGDSNQPQHF; cdr3_nt: TGTGCCAGTAGTATTGGGGATAGCAATCAGCCCCAGCATTTT
v_call: TRBV11-2; clone_size: .; d_call: TRBD2; j_call: TRBJ2-1; cdr3_aa: CASSPAKTSGRARNEQFF; cdr3_nt: TGTGCCAGCAGCCCCGCGAAGACTAGCGGGAGGGCGAGGAATGAGCAGTTCTTC
v_call: TRBV9; clone_size: .; d_call: TRBD1; j_call: TRBJ2-3; cdr3_aa: CASSLTGGPTDTQYF; cdr3_nt: TGTGCCAGCAGCCTTACAGGGGGCCCCACAGATACGCAGTATTTT
v_call: TRBV6-6; clone_size: once; d_call: .; j_call: TRBJ1-5; cdr3_aa: CASRQAQEPQHF; cdr3_nt: TGTGCCAGCAGGCAGGCACAGGAGCCCCAGCATTTT
v_call: TRBV5-1; clone_size: .; d_call: TRBD2; j_call: TRBJ2-3; cdr3_aa: CASSERGDTQYF; cdr3_nt: TGCGCCAGCAGTGAGCGGGGAGATACGCAGTATTTT
v_call: TRBV27; clone_size: .; d_call: .; j_call: TRBJ2-5; cdr3_aa: CASSPFGRQETQYF; cdr3_nt: TGTGCCAGCAGTCCCTTTGGGCGCCAAGAGACCCAGTACTTC
v_call: TRBV27; clone_size: few; d_call: TRBD2; j_call: TRBJ2-5; cdr3_aa: CASSPIAGGPRQYF; cdr3_nt: TGTGCCAGCAGTCCAATAGCGGGAGGGCCGCGCCAGTACTTC
v_call: TRBV7-6; clone_size: .; d_call: TRBD1; j_call: TRBJ1-1; cdr3_aa: CASSLETGAEAFF; cdr3_nt: TGTGCCAGCAGCTTAGAAACAGGGGCTGAAGCTTTCTTT
v_call: TRBV6-5; clone_size: .; d_call: TRBD1; j_call: TRBJ1-1; cdr3_aa: CASRGQTNTEAFF; cdr3_nt: TGTGCCAGCAGGGGACAGACTAACACTGAAGCTTTCTTT
v_call: TRBV27; clone_size: .; d_call: .; j_call: TRBJ2-2; cdr3_aa: CASREPGWVTTTGELFF; cdr3_nt: TGTGCCAGCAGAGAACCAGGGTGGGTAACGACCACCGGGGAGCTGTTTTTT
v_call: TRBV6-1; clone_size: once; d_call: TRBD1; j_call: TRBJ1-1; cdr3_aa: CASSGQGPGNTEAFF; cdr3_nt: TGTGCCAGCAGTGGACAGGGGCCTGGGAACACTGAAGCTTTCTTT
v_call: TRBV29-1; clone_size: .; d_call: .; j_call: TRBJ1-3; cdr3_aa: CSVEYPGSGNTIYF; cdr3_nt: TGCAGCGTTGAGTACCCGGGGTCAGGAAACACCATATATTTT
v_call: TRBV28; clone_size: .; d_call: TRBD1; j_call: TRBJ1-5; cdr3_aa: CASSPIAPRDRGQQPQHF; cdr3_nt: TGTGCCAGCAGCCCTATAGCCCCCCGGGACAGGGGACAACAGCCCCAGCATTTT
v_call: TRBV2; clone_size: .; d_call: .; j_call: TRBJ1-2; cdr3_aa: CASHAGDTGYYGYTF; cdr3_nt: TGTGCCAGCCATGCTGGGGACACCGGATACTATGGCTACACCTTC
v_call: TRBV6-1; clone_size: .; d_call: .; j_call: TRBJ2-2; cdr3_aa: CASSSRETGELFF; cdr3_nt: TGTGCCAGCAGCTCAAGGGAGACCGGGGAGCTGTTTTTT
v_call: TRBV5-1; clone_size: .; d_call: .; j_call: TRBJ1-5; cdr3_aa: CASSHDRGNNQPQHF; cdr3_nt: TGCGCCAGCAGCCACGACCGGGGTAACAATCAGCCCCAGCATTTT
v_call: TRBV6-4; clone_size: .; d_call: .; j_call: TRBJ2-7; cdr3_aa: CASSEEPPVYEQYF; cdr3_nt: TGTGCCAGCAGTGAAGAACCGCCGGTCTACGAGCAGTACTTC
v_call: TRBV9; clone_size: .; d_call: .; j_call: TRBJ2-7; cdr3_aa: CASSVQDLPYEQYF; cdr3_nt: TGTGCCAGCAGCGTGCAGGATCTACCCTACGAGCAGTACTTC
v_call: TRBV7-2; clone_size: .; d_call: TRBD2; j_call: TRBJ2-5; cdr3_aa: CASSLVGRGGETQYF; cdr3_nt: TGTGCCAGCAGCTTAGTTGGGCGGGGGGGAGAGACCCAGTACTTC
v_call: TRBV27; clone_size: .; d_call: .; j_call: TRBJ2-1; cdr3_aa: CASSLPDVEQFF; cdr3_nt: TGTGCCAGCAGTTTACCGGACGTTGAGCAGTTCTTC
v_call: TRBV6-5; clone_size: .; d_call: .; j_call: TRBJ1-2; cdr3_aa: CASSRRGRWAGYTF; cdr3_nt: TGTGCCAGCAGTAGGCGGGGGCGGTGGGCAGGCTACACCTTC
v_call: TRBV6-1; clone_size: .; d_call: TRBD1; j_call: TRBJ1-4; cdr3_aa: CASSALQGANQLATNEKLFF; cdr3_nt: TGTGCCAGCAGTGCCCTACAGGGGGCGAATCAACTTGCAACTAATGAAAAACTGTTTTTT
v_call: TRBV28; clone_size: medium-sized; d_call: .; j_call: TRBJ1-3; cdr3_aa: CASSKQTGNTIYF; cdr3_nt: TGTGCCAGCAGCAAGCAAACAGGAAACACCATATATTTT
v_call: TRBV27; clone_size: .; d_call: TRBD2; j_call: TRBJ2-7; cdr3_aa: CASSLSASGRTYEQYF; cdr3_nt: TGTGCCAGCAGTTTATCGGCTAGCGGGCGAACCTACGAGCAGTACTTC